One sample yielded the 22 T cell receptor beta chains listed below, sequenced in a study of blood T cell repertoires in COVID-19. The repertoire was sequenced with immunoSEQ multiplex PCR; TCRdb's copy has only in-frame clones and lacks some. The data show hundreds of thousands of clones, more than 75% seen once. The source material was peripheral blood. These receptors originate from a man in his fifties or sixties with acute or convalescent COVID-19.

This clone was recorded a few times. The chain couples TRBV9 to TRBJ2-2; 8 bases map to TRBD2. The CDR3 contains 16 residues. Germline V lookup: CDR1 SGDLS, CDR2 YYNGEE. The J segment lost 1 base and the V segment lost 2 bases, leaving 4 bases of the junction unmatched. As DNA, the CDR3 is TGTGCCAGCAGCGTCTTGGCGGGGGGGAACACCGGGGAGCTGTTTTTT. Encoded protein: CASSVLAGGNTGELFF.

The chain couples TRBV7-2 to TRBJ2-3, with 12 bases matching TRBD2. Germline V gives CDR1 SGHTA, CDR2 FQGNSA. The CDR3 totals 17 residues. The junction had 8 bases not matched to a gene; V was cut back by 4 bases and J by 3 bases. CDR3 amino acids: CASSSRTSGVRTDTQYF. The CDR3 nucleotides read TGTGCCAGCAGCTCCCGGACTAGCGGGGTTCGAACAGATACGCAGTATTTT. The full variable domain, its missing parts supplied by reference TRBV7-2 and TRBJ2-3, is GAGVSQSPSNKVTEKGKDVELRCDPISGHTALYWYRQSLGQGLEFLIYFQGNSAPDKSGLPSDRFSAERTGGSVSTLTIQRTQQEDSAVYLCASSSRTSGVRTDTQYFGPGTRLTVL.

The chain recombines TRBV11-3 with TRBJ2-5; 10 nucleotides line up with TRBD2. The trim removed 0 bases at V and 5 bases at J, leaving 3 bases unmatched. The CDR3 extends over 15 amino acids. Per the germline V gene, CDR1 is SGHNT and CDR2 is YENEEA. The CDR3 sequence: CASSLDSGGPETQYF. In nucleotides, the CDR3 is TGTGCCAGCAGCTTAGATAGCGGGGGGCCGGAGACCCAGTACTTC.

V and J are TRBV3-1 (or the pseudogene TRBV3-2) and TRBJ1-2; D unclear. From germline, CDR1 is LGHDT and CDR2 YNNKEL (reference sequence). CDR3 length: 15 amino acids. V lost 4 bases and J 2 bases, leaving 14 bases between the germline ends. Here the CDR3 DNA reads TGTGCCAGCAGCCCAGTCGGAGTGTCCAACTATGGCTACACCTTC. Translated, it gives CASSPVGVSNYGYTF.

DNA of the CDR3: TGTGCCAGCAGCAAGCAAATCCGACAGGGGACGACGGCCTACGAGCAGTACTTC. This translates into CASSKQIRQGTTAYEQYF. The rearrangement uses TRBV21-1 and TRBJ2-7; the table's D call, TRBD1, has no DNA check behind it. TRBV21-1 is classified as a pseudogene. The CDR3 length is 18 residues.

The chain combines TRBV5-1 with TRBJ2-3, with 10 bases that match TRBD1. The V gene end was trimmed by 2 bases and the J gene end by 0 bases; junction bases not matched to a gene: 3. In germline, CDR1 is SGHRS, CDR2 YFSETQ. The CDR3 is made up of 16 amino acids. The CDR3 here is CASSFRTGGSTDTQYF. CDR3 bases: TGCGCCAGCAGCTTCCGGACAGGGGGAAGCACAGATACGCAGTATTTT.

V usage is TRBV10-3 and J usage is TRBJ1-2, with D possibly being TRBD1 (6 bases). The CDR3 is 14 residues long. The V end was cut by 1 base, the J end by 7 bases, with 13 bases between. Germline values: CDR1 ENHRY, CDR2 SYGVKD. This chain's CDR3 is CAISEWQGTGGYTF. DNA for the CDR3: TGTGCCATCAGTGAGTGGCAGGGGACGGGTGGCTACACCTTC.

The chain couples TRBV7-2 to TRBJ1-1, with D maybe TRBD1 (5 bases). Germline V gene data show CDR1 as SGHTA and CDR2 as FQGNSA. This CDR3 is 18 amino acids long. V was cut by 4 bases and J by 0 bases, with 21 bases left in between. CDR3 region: CASSSLPTNRKMNTEAFF. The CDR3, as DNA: TGTGCCAGCAGCTCCCTGCCCACCAACAGGAAAATGAACACTGAAGCTTTCTTT.

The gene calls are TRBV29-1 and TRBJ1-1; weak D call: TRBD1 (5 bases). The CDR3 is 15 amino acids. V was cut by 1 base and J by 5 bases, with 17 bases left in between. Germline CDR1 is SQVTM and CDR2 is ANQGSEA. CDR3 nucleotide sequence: TGCAGCGTTGAAGTGGGCAGGGTGGTGGGAACTGAAGCTTTCTTT. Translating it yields CSVEVGRVVGTEAFF.

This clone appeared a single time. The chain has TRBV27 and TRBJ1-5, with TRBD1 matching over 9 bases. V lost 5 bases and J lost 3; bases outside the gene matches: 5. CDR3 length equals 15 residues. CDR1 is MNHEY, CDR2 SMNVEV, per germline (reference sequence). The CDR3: CASSRGTGNNQPQHF. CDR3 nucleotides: TGTGCCAGCAGTAGGGGGACAGGGAACAATCAGCCCCAGCATTTT.

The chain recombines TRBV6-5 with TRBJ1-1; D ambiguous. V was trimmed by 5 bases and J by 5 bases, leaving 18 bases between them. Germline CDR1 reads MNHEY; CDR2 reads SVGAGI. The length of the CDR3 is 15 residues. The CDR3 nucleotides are TGTGCCAGCAGTACCCTCATAGGACTACCGACTGAAGCTTTCTTT. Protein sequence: CASSTLIGLPTEAFF.

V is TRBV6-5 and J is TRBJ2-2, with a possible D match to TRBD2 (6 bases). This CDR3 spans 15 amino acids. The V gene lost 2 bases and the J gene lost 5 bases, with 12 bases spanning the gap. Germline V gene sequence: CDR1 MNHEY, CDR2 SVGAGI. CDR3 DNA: TGTGCCAGCAGTTACCCACGGGCGGGAACCGGGGAGCTGTTTTTT. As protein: CASSYPRAGTGELFF.

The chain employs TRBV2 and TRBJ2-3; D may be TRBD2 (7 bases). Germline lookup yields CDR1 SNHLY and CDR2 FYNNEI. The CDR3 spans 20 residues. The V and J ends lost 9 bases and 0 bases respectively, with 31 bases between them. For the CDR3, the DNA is TGTGCCAGGAATGGCCTTGGGGGGGGCCACAGCTTAGGGAGCACAGATACGCAGTATTTT. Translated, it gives CARNGLGGGHSLGSTDTQYF.

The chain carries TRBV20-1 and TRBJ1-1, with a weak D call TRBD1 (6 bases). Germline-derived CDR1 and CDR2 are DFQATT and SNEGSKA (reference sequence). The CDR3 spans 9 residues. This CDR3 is CKQGTEAFF. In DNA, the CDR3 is TGCAAACAGGGCACTGAAGCTTTCTTT.

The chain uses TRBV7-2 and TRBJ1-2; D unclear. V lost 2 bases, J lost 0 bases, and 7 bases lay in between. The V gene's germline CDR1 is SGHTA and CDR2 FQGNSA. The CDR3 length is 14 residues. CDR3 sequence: CASSLTSANYGYTF. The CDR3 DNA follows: TGTGCCAGCAGCTTAACATCAGCTAACTATGGCTACACCTTC. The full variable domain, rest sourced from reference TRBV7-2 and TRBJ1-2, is GAGVSQSPSNKVTEKGKDVELRCDPISGHTALYWYRQSLGQGLEFLIYFQGNSAPDKSGLPSDRFSAERTGGSVSTLTIQRTQQEDSAVYLCASSLTSANYGYTFGSGTRLTVV.

The CDR3 DNA reads TGTGCCTGGAGCCCCCCGGGGAACTACGAGCAGTACTTC. Translating it yields CAWSPPGNYEQYF. This chain uses TRBV30 with TRBJ2-7, with a weak D call TRBD2 (5 bases). This CDR3 has 13 amino acids. V was shortened by 3 bases and J by 3 bases, with 12 bases between the two germline ends. Germline V gene sequence: CDR1 GTSNPN, CDR2 SVGIG (reference sequence).

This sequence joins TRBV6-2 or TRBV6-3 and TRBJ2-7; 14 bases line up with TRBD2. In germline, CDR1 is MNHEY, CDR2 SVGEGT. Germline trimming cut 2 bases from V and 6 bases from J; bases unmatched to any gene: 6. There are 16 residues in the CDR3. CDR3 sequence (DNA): TGTGCCAGCAGTTACCCGGGACTAGCGGGGGCTCGCGAGCAGTACTTC. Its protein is CASSYPGLAGAREQYF.

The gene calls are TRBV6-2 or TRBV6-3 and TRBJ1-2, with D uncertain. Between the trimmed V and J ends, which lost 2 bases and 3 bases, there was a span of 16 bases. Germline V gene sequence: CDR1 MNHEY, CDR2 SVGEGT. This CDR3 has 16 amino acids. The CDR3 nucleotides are TGTGCCAGCAGTTACGTACGGGGAGTTTTTGACTATGGCTACACCTTC. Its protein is CASSYVRGVFDYGYTF.

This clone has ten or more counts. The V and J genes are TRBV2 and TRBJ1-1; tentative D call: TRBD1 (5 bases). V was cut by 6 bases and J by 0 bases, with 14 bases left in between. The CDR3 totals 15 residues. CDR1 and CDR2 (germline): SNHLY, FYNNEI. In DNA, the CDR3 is TGTGCCAGCAGAGGGGACGGACTAATGAACACTGAAGCTTTCTTT. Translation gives CASRGDGLMNTEAFF.

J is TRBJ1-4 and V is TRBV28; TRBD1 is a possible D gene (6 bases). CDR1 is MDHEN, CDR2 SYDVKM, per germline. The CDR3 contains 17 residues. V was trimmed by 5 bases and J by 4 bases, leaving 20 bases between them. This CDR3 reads CASSKDSRFEFNEKLFF. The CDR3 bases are TGTGCCAGCAGTAAGGACAGCCGTTTCGAGTTTAATGAAAAACTGTTTTTT.

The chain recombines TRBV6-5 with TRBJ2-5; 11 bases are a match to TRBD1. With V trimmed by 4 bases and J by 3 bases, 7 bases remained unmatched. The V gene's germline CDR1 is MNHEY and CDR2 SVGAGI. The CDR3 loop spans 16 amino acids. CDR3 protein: CASSSPRTGGEETQYF. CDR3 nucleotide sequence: TGTGCCAGCAGTTCCCCTCGGACAGGGGGCGAAGAGACCCAGTACTTC.

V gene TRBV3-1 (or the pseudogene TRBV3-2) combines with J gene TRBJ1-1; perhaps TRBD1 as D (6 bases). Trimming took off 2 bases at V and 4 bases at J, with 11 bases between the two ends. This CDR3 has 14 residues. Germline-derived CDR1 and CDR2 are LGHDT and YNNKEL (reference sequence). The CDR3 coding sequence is TGTGCCAGCAGCCAAACAGGGTCGGTCACTGAAGCTTTCTTT. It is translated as CASSQTGSVTEAFF.